These T cell receptor beta chains were read from a single sample in a study of shared clonotypes between healthy human individuals. TCRdb's copy holds only in-frame clones and misses some; the assay was immunoSEQ multiplex PCR. The repertoire has about 960,000 clones, roughly 72% of them found once; the top ten carry approximately 1.5%. What was sequenced was memory CD4+ T cells sorted from blood. Every receptor here comes from a man between 18 and 35 years old in good health. Each CDR3 is given with its conserved first and last residue.

TRBV2,TRBJ1-5,CASSAAGISNQPQHF
TRBV7-2,TRBJ2-7,CASSLRGRGRERASYEQYF
TRBV18,TRBJ1-2,CASSPSQDANYGYTF
TRBV25-1,TRBJ2-7,CASSGTGTYEQYF
TRBV2,TRBJ2-1,CASSESASGGKQFF
TRBV9,TRBJ2-5,CASSATPQIGTQYF
TRBV18,TRBJ2-7,CASSPARGGTYEQYF
TRBV2,TRBJ2-3,CASSYGGGSTDTQYF
TRBV2,TRBJ2-2,CASSKLALAGELFF
TRBV2,TRBJ1-3,CATSALRDTIYF